A single TCR beta chain is shown here with its context. Trimming pared 4 bases from V and 0 bases from J, leaving 9 bases between. CDR3 length: 13 residues. In germline, CDR1 is SQVTM, CDR2 ANQGSEA. The data were taken from a study of cytomegalovirus exposure and HLA in healthy donors. With 60 Vbeta and 13 Jbeta primers, the PCR was carried out. Assay used: immunoSEQ multiplex PCR; TCRdb lists only in-frame clones, some missing. Altogether under 200,000 clones are present, 70% to 80% being singletons, with the ten largest covering roughly 2.3%. The sequence came from a man in his 60s in good health and CMV-seronegative. Sequenced sample: PBMCs. The chain recombines TRBV29-1 with TRBJ1-1; the D gene is possibly TRBD1 (5 bases). The CDR3 reads CSVGYRMNTEAFF. In nucleotides, the CDR3 is TGCAGCGTTGGATACAGGATGAACACTGAAGCTTTCTTT.